This TCR beta chain was obtained from a study of cytomegalovirus exposure and HLA in healthy donors. Overall study findings and caveats: Other equally common chains were less clonally expanded than HLA-associated TCR beta chains, a later analysis showed.

Points on this clone: Its antigen is not known.

Researchers ran the PCR with 60 Vbeta and 13 Jbeta primers. The protocol was immunoSEQ multiplex PCR, while the TCRdb copy is restricted to in-frame clones and leaves out a portion. The table has 90,000 to 150,000 clones, 60% to 85% seen once. The TCR was taken from a woman between 35 and 50 years old in good health and CMV-seropositive. The material sequenced was PBMCs.

The CDR3: CAWTTAATGNIQYF. The CDR3 DNA is TGTGCCTGGACCACAGCGGCCACGGGTAACATTCAGTACTTC. V and J are TRBV30 and TRBJ2-4, with a tentative D call TRBD2 (5 bases). V dropped 4 bases and J dropped 7 bases, with 17 bases sitting between them. Germline V gene data show CDR1 as GTSNPN and CDR2 as SVGIG (reference sequence). The CDR3 runs 14 residues.